A selection of T cell receptor beta chains follows, all from one sample in a study of OX40 agonist ivuxolimab in advanced cancers. Clones were read by immunoSEQ multiplex PCR, and TCRdb kept only the in-frame ones, dropping some. The table lists 32,000 or so clones, approximately 80% of them singletons. Here the sequenced sample was CD4+ or CD8+ T cells sorted from blood, taken in a trial of the OX40 agonist ivuxolimab. The receptor set was obtained from an adult with an advanced solid tumor such as melanoma, head and neck, liver or kidney cancer. CDR3s include the opening cysteine and the closing phenylalanine or tryptophan. A D gene is named only where the DNA matches it firmly. The listing skips clone size in some rows; elsewhere it reads once, few, many or a size class.

D,J,V,size,CDR3,DNA
NA,TRBJ1-1,TRBV19,NA,CAIQGFGEAFF,TGTGCCATCCAGGGTTTCGGTGAAGCTTTCTTT
TRBD1,TRBJ2-7,TRBV5-5,NA,CASSLLGTGAYEQYF,TGTGCCAGCAGCCTCCTTGGGACAGGGGCCTACGAGCAGTACTTC
TRBD1,TRBJ2-5,TRBV28,NA,CASSPQGAGLETQYF,TGTGCCAGCAGTCCCCAGGGGGCCGGTTTAGAGACCCAGTACTTC
NA,TRBJ1-5,TRBV27,NA,CASSLGTLGNQPQHF,TGTGCCAGCAGTTTGGGAACTTTGGGCAATCAGCCCCAGCATTTT
NA,TRBJ2-1,TRBV9,NA,CASSSSGVSYNEQFF,TGTGCCAGCAGCTCCTCGGGTGTTTCCTACAATGAGCAGTTCTTC
NA,TRBJ2-7,TRBV18,NA,CASSPGEGSQTYEQYF,TGTGCCAGCTCACCGGGAGAAGGGAGTCAAACCTACGAGCAGTACTTC
NA,TRBJ2-2,TRBV5-8,NA,CASSLRGNGELFF,TGTGCCAGCAGCTTGCGAGGGAACGGGGAGCTGTTTTTT
TRBD2,TRBJ2-7,TRBV29-1,once,CSVVQRGTYEQYF,TGCAGCGTTGTCCAGCGGGGAACCTACGAGCAGTACTTC
NA,TRBJ2-1,TRBV7-9,NA,CASSLASAPYNEQFF,TGTGCCAGCAGCTTAGCTTCCGCCCCTTACAATGAGCAGTTCTTC
NA,TRBJ1-4,TRBV27,NA,CASSLSGEKLFF,TGTGCCAGCAGTTTATCGGGTGAAAAACTGTTTTTT
TRBD1,TRBJ1-5,TRBV28,NA,CASSQQGEGNQPQHF,TGTGCCAGCAGTCAACAGGGGGAAGGCAATCAGCCCCAGCATTTT
NA,TRBJ1-4,TRBV28,NA,CASRQSNEKLFF,TGTGCCAGTCGACAATCTAATGAAAAACTGTTTTTT
TRBD2,TRBJ2-1,TRBV10-3,NA,CANSPGLGYNEQFF,TGTGCCAATTCCCCGGGACTAGGCTACAATGAGCAGTTCTTC
NA,TRBJ2-7,TRBV6-5,NA,CASSYFAGDYEQYF,TGTGCCAGCAGTTACTTTGCGGGCGACTACGAGCAGTACTTC
NA,TRBJ1-1,TRBV21-1,NA,CASSNCFRPEAFF,TGTGCCAGCAGCAATTGCTTTCGACCTGAAGCTTTCTTT
NA,TRBJ2-7,TRBV15,NA,CATSDRSGTHEQYF,TGTGCCACCAGCGACAGGTCGGGGACCCACGAGCAGTACTTC